Listed below are T cell receptor beta chains from one sample, sequenced in a study of vaccination effects on CD4 cells after COVID-19. The antigens these receptors bind are not known. Generated by immunoSEQ multiplex PCR, the TCRdb table keeps only in-frame clones and is missing some. The sample records some 20,000 clones, approximately 70% being singletons. This sample comprised CD4+ T cells from PBMCs cultured with HCoV-NL63 spike peptides, obtained before COVID-19 vaccination. These TCRs come from a human donor who received a COVID-19 vaccine. Both conserved end residues are part of each CDR3. The D gene is left open where the match is weak. Some rows mark clone size as missing; the rest say once, few, many or name a class of expanded clone.

CDR3aa: CASSLGTLSLYGYTF
CDR3nt: TGCGCCAGCAGCTTAGGTACTCTGAGCCTCTATGGCTACACCTTC
d_gene: NA
v_gene: TRBV5-1
j_gene: TRBJ1-2
abundance: NA

CDR3aa: CAISESLGRGEQYF
CDR3nt: TGTGCCATCAGTGAGTCCCTTGGGAGGGGCGAGCAGTACTTC
d_gene: TRBD2
v_gene: TRBV10-3
j_gene: TRBJ2-7
abundance: NA

CDR3aa: CASSSQDRGHYGYTF
CDR3nt: TGTGCCAGCAGCTCCCAAGACAGGGGGCACTATGGCTACACCTTC
d_gene: TRBD1
v_gene: TRBV7-6
j_gene: TRBJ1-2
abundance: NA

CDR3aa: CASSPAVGTRVNEQFF
CDR3nt: TGTGCCAGCTCACCAGCAGTGGGGACAAGGGTCAATGAGCAGTTCTTC
d_gene: NA
v_gene: TRBV18
j_gene: TRBJ2-1
abundance: NA

CDR3aa: CASGTRTAGNTIYF
CDR3nt: TGTGCTAGTGGTACCAGGACAGCTGGAAACACCATATATTTT
d_gene: NA
v_gene: TRBV12-5
j_gene: TRBJ1-3
abundance: few

CDR3aa: CASREPGNPSSPLHF
CDR3nt: TGTGCCAGCAGAGAACCAGGCAATCCAAGTTCACCCCTCCACTTT
d_gene: NA
v_gene: TRBV9
j_gene: TRBJ1-6
abundance: NA

CDR3aa: CASSQLLAMRNEQFF
CDR3nt: TGTGCCAGCAGCCAATTACTAGCGATGCGGAATGAGCAGTTCTTC
d_gene: TRBD2
v_gene: TRBV3-1/TRBV3-2
j_gene: TRBJ2-1
abundance: NA

CDR3aa: CASSDSAGQETQYF
CDR3nt: TGTGCCAGCAGTGACTCCGCGGGGCAAGAGACCCAGTACTTC
d_gene: NA
v_gene: TRBV6-4
j_gene: TRBJ2-5
abundance: NA

CDR3aa: CATSREMSGRRTGELFF
CDR3nt: TGTGCCACCAGCAGAGAGATGAGCGGGAGGCGCACCGGGGAGCTGTTTTTT
d_gene: TRBD2
v_gene: TRBV15
j_gene: TRBJ2-2
abundance: NA

CDR3aa: CASSSWTSGGDTQYF
CDR3nt: TGTGCCAGTAGTTCCTGGACTAGCGGGGGGGATACGCAGTATTTT
d_gene: TRBD2
v_gene: TRBV19
j_gene: TRBJ2-3
abundance: NA

CDR3aa: CASREQAGTGGEETQYF
CDR3nt: TGTGCCAGCAGGGAACAGGCCGGGACAGGGGGGGAGGAGACCCAGTACTTC
d_gene: TRBD1
v_gene: TRBV5-6
j_gene: TRBJ2-5
abundance: few

CDR3aa: CALGQGVGYTF
CDR3nt: TGTGCCTTAGGACAGGGGGTAGGCTACACCTTC
d_gene: TRBD1
v_gene: TRBV30
j_gene: TRBJ1-2
abundance: once

CDR3aa: CASTWDSSYEQYF
CDR3nt: TGTGCCAGCACCTGGGACAGTTCCTACGAGCAGTACTTC
d_gene: TRBD1
v_gene: TRBV6-5
j_gene: TRBJ2-7
abundance: NA

CDR3aa: CASSWDSAQETQYF
CDR3nt: TGCGCCAGCAGCTGGGACAGCGCTCAAGAGACCCAGTACTTC
d_gene: TRBD1
v_gene: TRBV5-1
j_gene: TRBJ2-5
abundance: few

CDR3aa: CASSLGGVNTGELFF
CDR3nt: TGTGCCAGCAGCTTGGGCGGGGTGAACACCGGGGAGCTGTTTTTT
d_gene: NA
v_gene: TRBV7-2
j_gene: TRBJ2-2
abundance: NA

CDR3aa: CASGLYSYEQYF
CDR3nt: TGTGCCAGCGGGCTCTATTCCTACGAGCAGTACTTC
d_gene: NA
v_gene: TRBV28
j_gene: TRBJ2-7
abundance: NA

CDR3aa: CASSRGRRKIYEQYF
CDR3nt: TGTGCCAGCAGCAGAGGGCGACGGAAGATCTACGAGCAGTACTTC
d_gene: NA
v_gene: TRBV6-4
j_gene: TRBJ2-7
abundance: NA

CDR3aa: CASSLAQGGSNEQFF
CDR3nt: TGTGCCAGCAGCTTAGCCCAGGGCGGGAGCAATGAGCAGTTCTTC
d_gene: TRBD2
v_gene: TRBV7-7
j_gene: TRBJ2-1
abundance: few

CDR3aa: CASSSGHLLNQPQHF
CDR3nt: TGTGCCAGCTCCTCAGGGCACCTACTCAATCAGCCCCAGCATTTT
d_gene: NA
v_gene: TRBV6-5
j_gene: TRBJ1-5
abundance: NA

CDR3aa: CSAGTGLKNTEAFF
CDR3nt: TGCAGCGCCGGGACAGGGCTCAAGAACACTGAAGCTTTCTTT
d_gene: TRBD1
v_gene: TRBV29-1
j_gene: TRBJ1-1
abundance: NA

CDR3aa: CASRTQSNSNQPQHF
CDR3nt: TGTGCCAGCCGCACCCAGTCGAATAGCAATCAGCCCCAGCATTTT
d_gene: NA
v_gene: TRBV27
j_gene: TRBJ1-5
abundance: few

CDR3aa: CASSPPAVAYEQYF
CDR3nt: TGTGCCAGCTCACCCCCGGCCGTAGCCTACGAGCAGTACTTC
d_gene: NA
v_gene: TRBV18
j_gene: TRBJ2-7
abundance: NA

CDR3aa: CASSPRDRSTDTQYF
CDR3nt: TGTGCCAGCTCACCAAGGGACAGAAGCACAGATACGCAGTATTTT
d_gene: TRBD1
v_gene: TRBV18
j_gene: TRBJ2-3
abundance: NA

CDR3aa: CASSVISSGATFPEQFF
CDR3nt: TGTGCCAGCAGCGTAATATCTTCCGGGGCCACGTTTCCTGAGCAGTTCTTC
d_gene: NA
v_gene: TRBV9
j_gene: TRBJ2-1
abundance: NA

CDR3aa: CASSLGTGSGYTF
CDR3nt: TGTGCCAGCAGCTTAGGGACAGGGTCGGGCTACACCTTC
d_gene: TRBD1
v_gene: TRBV11-2
j_gene: TRBJ1-2
abundance: NA

CDR3aa: CASTLPGRHGYTF
CDR3nt: TGTGCCAGCACCTTACCGGGACGACATGGCTACACCTTC
d_gene: NA
v_gene: TRBV6-6
j_gene: TRBJ1-2
abundance: large

CDR3aa: CASNSDREEHGYTF
CDR3nt: TGTGCCAGCAACTCCGACAGGGAGGAACATGGCTACACCTTC
d_gene: NA
v_gene: TRBV21-1
j_gene: TRBJ1-2
abundance: NA

CDR3aa: CASSSGFSNQPQHF
CDR3nt: TGTGCCAGCAGCTCGGGGTTTAGCAATCAGCCCCAGCATTTT
d_gene: NA
v_gene: TRBV5-6
j_gene: TRBJ1-5
abundance: NA

CDR3aa: CASTSSGGFGNIQYF
CDR3nt: TGCGCCAGTACATCTAGCGGGGGGTTTGGAAACATTCAGTACTTC
d_gene: TRBD2
v_gene: TRBV10-2
j_gene: TRBJ2-4
abundance: NA

CDR3aa: CAISQENYEQYF
CDR3nt: TGTGCCATCAGCCAGGAGAACTACGAGCAGTACTTC
d_gene: NA
v_gene: TRBV10-3
j_gene: TRBJ2-7
abundance: NA